This entry is about one T cell receptor (beta chain). This clone was observed many times. The specificity of this receptor is unknown. Qualities for individual bases were not recorded, and no much larger clone is one base off. Taken from cysteine to phenylalanine, the CDR3 has 16 residues. Only CDR3 DNA is held: 48 bases, read in frame from base 1. CDR1 and CDR2 (SGDLS, YYNGEE) derive from the germline V gene. The trim is 0 bases for V and 0 bases for J, with a gap of 10 bases between the germline ends. This sample was taken from a study of OX40 agonist ivuxolimab in advanced cancers. About the full investigation: Ivuxolimab was an agonistic, fully human IgG2 monoclonal antibody directed against OX40 (CD134), a costimulatory receptor. Of the roughly 50 dose-escalation patients, hepatocellular carcinoma was present in some 19, melanoma in some 15, renal cell carcinoma in 9 and head and neck cancer in 9. Three dose-escalation patients achieved partial responses, one with hepatocellular carcinoma and two with cutaneous melanoma. The purpose of peripheral TCRbeta sequencing was to test whether ivuxolimab changed TCR sequence diversity and led to clonal T-cell expansion. The dose-escalation cohort was about 86% male with a mean age of about 58 years, ranging from roughly 23 to 80. The monotherapy dose-escalation portion (N = 52 patients) of the phase I ivuxolimab trial is reported in the paper. Intravenous ivuxolimab was administered to patients every 2 weeks at six dose levels: 0.01, 0.1, 0.3, 1.5, 3 and 10 mg/kg. Prior anti-PD-1, anti-PD-L1 or anti-CTLA-4 therapy was permitted, and checkpoint inhibitors had been received by around 40% of dose-escalation patients.

What the authors observed across the whole study: In the 0.1-3.0 mg/kg groups, partial responders had among the lowest normalized peripheral clonal expansion, particularly in CD8+ T cells. Which antigens the clonally expanded peripheral T cells were specific for was not determined. At doses of 0.1 to 3.0 mg/kg, clonal expansion of both CD4+ and CD8+ blood T cells was observed from baseline to week 6. Low levels of normalized T-cell clonal expansion were also shown by some nonresponding patients. After ivuxolimab, expanded clones were on average more numerous among CD8+ T cells than among CD4+ T cells.

The trial excluded patients who had a history of autoimmune disease or who were on systemic immunosuppression. In every dose cohort, peripheral blood was drawn for TCR sequencing at baseline, cycle 4 day 1, and cycle 7 day 1. Samples were obtained from an open-label, multicenter, first-in-human phase I dose-escalation trial of ivuxolimab. The trial enrolled adults with locally advanced or metastatic head and neck squamous cell, hepatocellular, melanoma or renal cell carcinoma. Before TCR sequencing, CD4+ T cells and CD8+ T cells from peripheral blood were sorted into separate populations. Genomic DNA was isolated from the sorted cells so that the TCRbeta CDR3 region could be sequenced. TCRbeta CDR3 regions were sequenced using the immunoSEQ Assay. TCRdb carries this immuneACCESS record with in-frame sequences only. Its versions omit some clonotypes, under half of them owing to an unresolved V gene in the studies checked, with the rest unexplained. In this sample the table shows about 16,000 clones, approximately 84% of which occur a single time. Together, the top ten hold approximately 72% of the sample.

The source material was CD4+ or CD8+ T cells sorted from blood, sampled in a trial of the OX40 agonist ivuxolimab. This sequence uses TRBV9 and TRBJ1-3, with the D segment identity uncertain. This clonotype originated in an adult with an advanced solid tumor such as melanoma, head and neck, liver or kidney cancer. The CDR3 protein is CASSVDGSPSGNTIYF. The DNA sequence is given as TGTGCCAGCAGCGTAGACGGCAGTCCCTCTGGAAACACCATATATTTT.